This T cell receptor (beta chain) was sequenced in a study of CD8+CD57+ T cells in acquired aplastic anemia. As for the study in general: Yields of DNA that came from sorted CD4+ and CD8+ cells averaged roughly 3.2 ug.

Study findings and constraints: Patients were compared with controls for CD8+ Simpson's diversity, and no significant difference emerged. Patients and controls had in common approximately 28 CD8+ CDR3 sequences.

Comment on this clonotype: Its antigen is not known.

An expansion of CD8+CD57+ cells by flow cytometry had been shown in patients chosen for sequencing. Among the patients, all had severe acquired aplastic anemia. Genomic DNA, serving as template, underwent TCR beta VDJ and CDR3 profiling. TCRdb re-derived calls from the reads in MiXCR, one entry per CDR3 protein. The data show over 150,000 distinct CDR3 sequences, roughly half seen once. V was clipped by 11 bases and J by 5 bases, with 15 bases between them. Germline values: CDR1 SNHLY, CDR2 FYNNEI. CDR3 length: 12 residues. Sequenced input: sorted CD4+, CD8+, or CD8+CD57+ T cells (not recorded which) from PBMCs. The TCR sequence derives from a human donor with aplastic anemia. The chain employs TRBV2 and TRBJ1-1; D uncertain. The CDR3 bases are TGTGCCTCTCCCAAGGGTGGGACTGAAGCTTTCTTT. This gives the protein CASPKGGTEAFF.